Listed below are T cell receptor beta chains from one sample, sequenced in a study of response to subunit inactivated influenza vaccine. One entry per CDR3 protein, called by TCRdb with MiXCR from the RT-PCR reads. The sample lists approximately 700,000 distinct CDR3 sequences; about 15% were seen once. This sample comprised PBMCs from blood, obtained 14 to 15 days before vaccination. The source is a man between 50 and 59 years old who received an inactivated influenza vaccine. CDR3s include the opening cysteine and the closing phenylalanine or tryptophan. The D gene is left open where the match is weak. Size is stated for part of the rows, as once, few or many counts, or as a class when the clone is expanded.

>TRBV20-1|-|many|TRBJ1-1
TGCAGTGTTACGGGATCCCTTAACACTGAAGCTTTCTTT
CSVTGSLNTEAFF
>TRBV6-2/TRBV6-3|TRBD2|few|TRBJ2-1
TGTGCCAGCAGTAATATGGGACTAGCGGGAGACGAGCAGTTCTTC
CASSNMGLAGDEQFF
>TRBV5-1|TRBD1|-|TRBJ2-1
TGCGCCAGCAGCCAGGGGACAGGTCCCTACAATGAGCAGTTCTTC
CASSQGTGPYNEQFF
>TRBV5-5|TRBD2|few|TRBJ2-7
TGTGCCAGCAGCTTTTTTCCTCTAGAAGGCGGGAGGACCTACGAGCAGTACTTC
CASSFFPLEGGRTYEQYF
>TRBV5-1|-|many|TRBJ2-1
TGCGCCAGCAGCCGCATACCAGAAACCTACAATGAGCAGTTCTTC
CASSRIPETYNEQFF
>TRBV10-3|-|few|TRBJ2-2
TGTGCTGGACAAACGGGGGCGAACACCGGGGAGCTGTTTTTT
CAGQTGANTGELFF
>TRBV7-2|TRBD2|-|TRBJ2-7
TGTGCCAGCAGCTTAGCGCAAGGACTAGCGGGGGTCGAGCAGTACTTC
CASSLAQGLAGVEQYF
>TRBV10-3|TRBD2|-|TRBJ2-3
TGTGCCATAGCGGGAGTGGTAGATACGCAGTATTTT
CAIAGVVDTQYF
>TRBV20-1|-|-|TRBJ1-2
TGCAGTGCTGATACTGACGGATATAACTATGGCTACACCTTC
CSADTDGYNYGYTF
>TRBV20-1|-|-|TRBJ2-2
TGCAGTGCGATCGACAGGAACACCGGGGAGCTGTTTTTT
CSAIDRNTGELFF
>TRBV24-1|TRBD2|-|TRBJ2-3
TGTGCCACCAGCCAAAGACTAGCGGGAAGCACAGATACGCAGTATTTT
CATSQRLAGSTDTQYF
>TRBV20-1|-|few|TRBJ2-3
TGCAGTGCAACTCCCGGACTAATCACAGATACGCAGTATTTT
CSATPGLITDTQYF
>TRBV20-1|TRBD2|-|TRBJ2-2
TGCAGTGCTAGACCTCCCCTGGGGCGGGAGGGCGGCACCGGGGAGCTGTTTTTT
CSARPPLGREGGTGELFF
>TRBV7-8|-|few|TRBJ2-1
TGTGCCAGCAGCTTAGCGCGCCCGGGACCCTCCTACAATGAGCAGTTCTTC
CASSLARPGPSYNEQFF
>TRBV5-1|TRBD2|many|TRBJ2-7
TGCGCCAGCAGCTTGGACAGCGGGAGTCTCTACGAGCAGTACTTC
CASSLDSGSLYEQYF
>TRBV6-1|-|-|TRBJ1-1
TGTGCCAGCACCAACTCCCCGGGGGCTGAAGCTTTCTTT
CASTNSPGAEAFF
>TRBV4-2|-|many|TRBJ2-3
TGTGCCAGCAGCCAAGATTCTAGGGGCACAGATACGCAGTATTTT
CASSQDSRGTDTQYF
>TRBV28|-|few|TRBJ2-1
TGTGCCAGCGGTGCCCAAAATGAGCAGTTCTTC
CASGAQNEQFF
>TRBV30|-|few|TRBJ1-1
TGTGCCTGGAGCCGGGGGGACACTGAAGCTTTCTTT
CAWSRGDTEAFF
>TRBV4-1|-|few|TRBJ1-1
TGCGCCAGCAGCCACCATCCAAGAGACAACACTGAAGCTTTCTTT
CASSHHPRDNTEAFF